This is a list of T cell receptor beta chains from one sample in a study of cytomegalovirus exposure and HLA in healthy donors. Sequenced by immunoSEQ multiplex PCR; TCRdb stores in-frame clones only, minus some. The sample lists 150,000 to 170,000 clones; 60% to 80% were seen once. Sequencing input: PBMCs. The receptors were gathered from a man aged 25-45 years in good health and CMV-seropositive. The CDR3 runs from the conserved cysteine through the conserved F or W. The order of the fields is J gene, V gene, D gene, clone size, CDR3 length, CDR3 protein, CDR3 DNA. A D gene is named only where the DNA matches it firmly. Size tells how often a clone was seen (once, few, many) or the class of an expanded clone, and some rows leave it out.

j_gene: TRBJ1-1; v_gene: TRBV29-1; d_gene: TRBD1; abundance: -; len: 13; CDR3aa: CSVDTGGFTEAFF; CDR3nt: TGCAGCGTTGATACAGGGGGCTTCACTGAAGCTTTCTTT
j_gene: TRBJ2-1; v_gene: TRBV27; d_gene: TRBD2; abundance: once; len: 16; CDR3aa: CASRPAGERGYNEQFF; CDR3nt: TGTGCCAGCAGGCCTGCGGGAGAGCGGGGGTACAATGAGCAGTTCTTC
j_gene: TRBJ1-1; v_gene: TRBV6-1; d_gene: -; abundance: -; len: 13; CDR3aa: CASSETQPGSAFF; CDR3nt: TGTGCCAGCAGTGAAACACAGCCCGGCTCAGCTTTCTTT
j_gene: TRBJ2-7; v_gene: TRBV9; d_gene: TRBD2; abundance: -; len: 16; CDR3aa: CASSETTSGRIYEQYF; CDR3nt: TGTGCCAGCAGCGAAACTACTAGCGGGAGGATCTACGAGCAGTACTTC
j_gene: TRBJ2-2; v_gene: TRBV7-9; d_gene: -; abundance: few; len: 14; CDR3aa: CASSRQANTGELFF; CDR3nt: TGTGCCAGCAGCAGACAGGCGAACACCGGGGAGCTGTTTTTT
j_gene: TRBJ2-7; v_gene: TRBV7-3; d_gene: TRBD2; abundance: -; len: 15; CDR3aa: CASSNWTSGSYEQYF; CDR3nt: TGTGCCAGCAGTAATTGGACTAGCGGGAGCTACGAGCAGTACTTC
j_gene: TRBJ2-1; v_gene: TRBV7-9; d_gene: TRBD2; abundance: -; len: 14; CDR3aa: CASSDGAGFNEQFF; CDR3nt: TGTGCCAGCAGCGATGGAGCGGGGTTCAATGAGCAGTTCTTC
j_gene: TRBJ2-5; v_gene: TRBV6-6; d_gene: -; abundance: -; len: 13; CDR3aa: CASSYSSGETQYF; CDR3nt: TGTGCCAGCAGTTACTCGTCAGGGGAGACCCAGTACTTC
j_gene: TRBJ1-2; v_gene: TRBV9; d_gene: -; abundance: -; len: 13; CDR3aa: CASSVGGYYGYTF; CDR3nt: TGTGCCAGCAGCGTAGGAGGGTACTACGGCTACACCTTC
j_gene: TRBJ2-3; v_gene: TRBV29-1; d_gene: TRBD2; abundance: -; len: 13; CDR3aa: CNYLAGDTDTQYF; CDR3nt: TGCAACTATCTAGCGGGAGACACAGATACGCAGTATTTT
j_gene: TRBJ2-3; v_gene: TRBV18; d_gene: TRBD2; abundance: -; len: 17; CDR3aa: CASSPPGLAGGTDTQYF; CDR3nt: TGTGCCAGCTCACCACCGGGACTAGCGGGGGGAACAGATACGCAGTATTTT
j_gene: TRBJ2-7; v_gene: TRBV4-2; d_gene: TRBD2; abundance: -; len: 14; CDR3aa: CASSKVTGGYEQYF; CDR3nt: TGTGCCAGCAGCAAGGTAACGGGAGGATACGAGCAGTACTTC
j_gene: TRBJ1-5; v_gene: TRBV7-9; d_gene: -; abundance: -; len: 12; CDR3aa: CSSSASSQPQHF; CDR3nt: TGTTCCAGCAGCGCGAGTAGTCAGCCCCAGCATTTT
j_gene: TRBJ2-1; v_gene: TRBV9; d_gene: TRBD1; abundance: -; len: 15; CDR3aa: CASSETGSSYNEQFF; CDR3nt: TGTGCCAGCAGCGAGACAGGGAGCTCCTACAATGAGCAGTTCTTC
j_gene: TRBJ1-5; v_gene: TRBV7-2; d_gene: -; abundance: -; len: 14; CDR3aa: CASSPRQDNQPQHF; CDR3nt: TGTGCCAGCAGCCCCCGACAGGACAATCAGCCCCAGCATTTT
j_gene: TRBJ2-1; v_gene: TRBV5-8; d_gene: -; abundance: -; len: 13; CDR3aa: CASSLRLDGEQFF; CDR3nt: TGTGCCAGCAGCTTAAGACTCGACGGTGAGCAGTTCTTC
j_gene: TRBJ2-5; v_gene: TRBV28; d_gene: TRBD2; abundance: -; len: 17; CDR3aa: CASSLDFWASGKETQYF; CDR3nt: TGTGCCAGCAGTTTGGATTTCTGGGCTAGCGGAAAAGAGACCCAGTACTTC
j_gene: TRBJ1-2; v_gene: TRBV5-1; d_gene: -; abundance: -; len: 16; CDR3aa: CASSLVGQPTDYGYTF; CDR3nt: TGCGCCAGCAGCTTGGTCGGACAGCCGACGGACTATGGCTACACCTTC
j_gene: TRBJ2-2; v_gene: TRBV7-9; d_gene: -; abundance: -; len: 12; CDR3aa: CASISNTGELFF; CDR3nt: TGTGCCAGCATATCGAACACCGGGGAGCTGTTTTTT
j_gene: TRBJ1-1; v_gene: TRBV5-1; d_gene: -; abundance: -; len: 15; CDR3aa: CASSLSRVPWTEAFF; CDR3nt: TGCGCCAGCAGCTTGAGTCGGGTTCCGTGGACTGAAGCTTTCTTT
j_gene: TRBJ2-7; v_gene: TRBV5-4; d_gene: TRBD1; abundance: -; len: 14; CDR3aa: CASSHRTGSGEQYF; CDR3nt: TGTGCCAGCAGCCACCGGACAGGGAGTGGCGAGCAGTACTTC
j_gene: TRBJ2-7; v_gene: TRBV5-6; d_gene: -; abundance: -; len: 16; CDR3aa: CASSAQLATTSYEQYF; CDR3nt: TGTGCCAGCAGCGCCCAACTAGCTACTACCTCCTACGAGCAGTACTTC
j_gene: TRBJ1-4; v_gene: TRBV15; d_gene: -; abundance: -; len: 15; CDR3aa: CATRPTLFVDEKLFF; CDR3nt: TGTGCCACCAGACCTACCTTGTTCGTAGATGAAAAACTGTTTTTT
j_gene: TRBJ2-5; v_gene: TRBV6-1; d_gene: -; abundance: -; len: 14; CDR3aa: CASSEFGLKETQYF; CDR3nt: TGTGCCAGCAGTGAATTCGGACTAAAAGAGACCCAGTACTTC
j_gene: TRBJ2-5; v_gene: TRBV18; d_gene: TRBD1; abundance: few; len: 15; CDR3aa: CASSPNRGTLSAQYF; CDR3nt: TGTGCCAGCTCACCGAACAGGGGTACCTTATCGGCCCAGTACTTC
j_gene: TRBJ1-4; v_gene: TRBV7-9; d_gene: -; abundance: -; len: 16; CDR3aa: CASSSGQPATNEKLFF; CDR3nt: TGTGCCAGCAGTTCCGGACAGCCCGCAACTAATGAAAAACTGTTTTTT
j_gene: TRBJ2-6; v_gene: TRBV7-3; d_gene: TRBD2; abundance: -; len: 17; CDR3aa: CASSASGTRSGANVLTF; CDR3nt: TGTGCCAGCAGCGCTTCCGGGACTAGATCTGGGGCCAACGTCCTGACTTTC
j_gene: TRBJ1-1; v_gene: TRBV29-1; d_gene: -; abundance: -; len: 14; CDR3aa: CSVESQPLNTEAFF; CDR3nt: TGCAGCGTTGAGTCACAGCCTCTGAACACTGAAGCTTTCTTT
j_gene: TRBJ1-2; v_gene: TRBV7-9; d_gene: TRBD1; abundance: -; len: 17; CDR3aa: CASSTKRGQARAGGYTF; CDR3nt: TGTGCCAGCAGCACTAAGCGTGGACAGGCCCGCGCGGGTGGCTACACCTTC
j_gene: TRBJ2-7; v_gene: TRBV11-2; d_gene: -; abundance: -; len: 17; CDR3aa: CASSLTISRAYSYEQYF; CDR3nt: TGTGCCAGCAGCTTAACGATCTCGCGGGCCTACTCCTACGAGCAGTACTTC
j_gene: TRBJ2-5; v_gene: TRBV11-3; d_gene: TRBD2; abundance: once; len: 15; CDR3aa: CASSWGTSPQETQYF; CDR3nt: TGTGCCAGCAGCTGGGGGACTAGCCCCCAAGAGACCCAGTACTTC
j_gene: TRBJ2-5; v_gene: TRBV27; d_gene: TRBD1; abundance: -; len: 13; CDR3aa: CASRGQGAKTQYF; CDR3nt: TGTGCCAGCAGAGGGCAGGGGGCGAAGACCCAGTACTTC
j_gene: TRBJ2-6; v_gene: TRBV28; d_gene: TRBD1; abundance: -; len: 17; CDR3aa: CASSSYTGGFGANVLTF; CDR3nt: TGTGCCAGCAGTTCATATACAGGGGGCTTTGGGGCCAACGTCCTGACTTTC
j_gene: TRBJ2-3; v_gene: TRBV18; d_gene: TRBD2; abundance: -; len: 17; CDR3aa: CASSPPGGSESADTQYF; CDR3nt: TGTGCCAGCTCACCACCGGGAGGGAGCGAGAGTGCAGATACGCAGTATTTT
j_gene: TRBJ2-2; v_gene: TRBV7-8; d_gene: TRBD2; abundance: -; len: 18; CDR3aa: CASSLAMASGSVTGELFF; CDR3nt: TGTGCCAGCAGCTTAGCGATGGCTAGCGGGAGTGTAACCGGGGAGCTGTTTTTT
j_gene: TRBJ1-2; v_gene: TRBV28; d_gene: TRBD1; abundance: -; len: 15; CDR3aa: CASSPGGTGDYGYTF; CDR3nt: TGTGCCAGCAGTCCGGGGGGGACAGGGGATTATGGCTACACCTTC
j_gene: TRBJ2-1; v_gene: TRBV7-9; d_gene: TRBD2; abundance: -; len: 15; CDR3aa: CASSPGTSGYNEQFF; CDR3nt: TGTGCCAGCAGCCCAGGGACTAGCGGCTACAATGAGCAGTTCTTC
j_gene: TRBJ2-7; v_gene: TRBV28; d_gene: TRBD2; abundance: -; len: 14; CDR3aa: CATKHSGSSYEQYF; CDR3nt: TGTGCCACCAAACATAGCGGGAGCTCCTACGAGCAGTACTTC
j_gene: TRBJ1-1; v_gene: TRBV11-2; d_gene: TRBD1; abundance: -; len: 13; CDR3aa: CASSRDSNTEAFF; CDR3nt: TGTGCCAGCAGCCGGGACAGCAACACTGAAGCTTTCTTT
j_gene: TRBJ1-5; v_gene: TRBV5-6; d_gene: TRBD1; abundance: few; len: 16; CDR3aa: CASSLGQAGYNQPQHF; CDR3nt: TGTGCCAGCAGCCTGGGACAGGCCGGCTACAATCAGCCCCAGCATTTT
j_gene: TRBJ2-6; v_gene: TRBV4-2; d_gene: -; abundance: once; len: 17; CDR3aa: CASSQGSGTSGANVLTF; CDR3nt: TGTGCCAGCAGCCAAGGATCAGGAACCTCTGGGGCCAACGTCCTGACTTTC
j_gene: TRBJ2-7; v_gene: TRBV5-1; d_gene: -; abundance: -; len: 14; CDR3aa: CASAPGVTGYEQYF; CDR3nt: TGCGCCAGCGCCCCTGGTGTAACGGGCTACGAGCAGTACTTC
j_gene: TRBJ1-5; v_gene: TRBV7-9; d_gene: -; abundance: -; len: 12; CDR3aa: CASNQGNQPQHF; CDR3nt: TGTGCCAGCAATCAGGGAAATCAGCCCCAGCATTTT
j_gene: TRBJ2-7; v_gene: TRBV27; d_gene: TRBD1; abundance: -; len: 13; CDR3aa: CASRRQGAVEQYF; CDR3nt: TGTGCCAGCAGACGACAGGGGGCAGTCGAGCAGTACTTC